The next 2 T cell receptor beta chains were all read from a single sample in a study of OX40 agonist ivuxolimab in advanced cancers. Assay used: immunoSEQ multiplex PCR; TCRdb lists only in-frame clones, some missing. The sample contains 30,000 or so clones, more than 75% of which appear only once. The sample consisted of CD4+ or CD8+ T cells sorted from blood, taken in a trial of the OX40 agonist ivuxolimab. The receptor set was obtained from an adult with an advanced solid tumor such as melanoma, head and neck, liver or kidney cancer.

V usage is TRBV18 and J usage is TRBJ1-2; D is ambiguous. The CDR3 consists of 15 residues. In germline, CDR1 is KGHSH, CDR2 LQKENI. The V gene lost 0 bases and the J gene lost 4 bases, with 12 bases spanning the gap. CDR3 coding DNA: TGTGCCAGCTCACCACCCTCAACCAGGACCTATGGCTACACCTTC. It is translated as CASSPPSTRTYGYTF.

The chain uses TRBV11-2 and TRBJ2-5; TRBD1 is a possible D gene (6 bases). V was pared by 1 base and J by 4 bases, with 13 bases between. The CDR3 is 15 amino acids. Germline assignment: CDR1 SGHAT and CDR2 FQNNGV. Here the CDR3 DNA reads TGTGCCAGCAGCTTAGGGGAGTCAGGGGTAGAGACCCAGTACTTC. Translation: CASSLGESGVETQYF.